The rows below give T cell receptor beta chains drawn from one sample of a study of blood T cells in healthy people across ages. TCRdb called the 5' RACE reads again in MiXCR, with one record for every CDR3 protein. The sample has 1.5 million to 2 million distinct CDR3 sequences, around half seen once. Material: blood. Receptor source: a middle-aged woman in good health. Both conserved end residues are part of each CDR3. Each record gives: D gene, clone size, J gene, V gene, CDR3 protein, CDR3 DNA. A D gene is named only where the DNA matches it firmly. The size field is filled for only some rows; it gives once, few, many or a size class.

d_gene: TRBD1
abundance: .
j_gene: TRBJ2-1
v_gene: TRBV20-1
CDR3aa: CSAEGAINNEQFF
CDR3nt: TGCAGTGCAGAGGGGGCCATAAACAATGAGCAGTTCTTC

d_gene: .
abundance: .
j_gene: TRBJ1-2
v_gene: TRBV20-1
CDR3aa: CSALDSPYGYTF
CDR3nt: TGCAGTGCCTTGGACAGTCCCTATGGCTACACCTTC

d_gene: TRBD2
abundance: few
j_gene: TRBJ2-3
v_gene: TRBV4-1
CDR3aa: CASSQVSGRTDTQYF
CDR3nt: TGCGCCAGCAGCCAAGTTTCCGGGAGGACAGATACGCAGTATTTT

d_gene: .
abundance: .
j_gene: TRBJ2-7
v_gene: TRBV24-1
CDR3aa: CATSPGTPPLKQYF
CDR3nt: TGTGCCACCAGCCCCGGGACCCCCCCATTGAAGCAGTACTTC

d_gene: .
abundance: .
j_gene: TRBJ2-5
v_gene: TRBV7-2
CDR3aa: CASSPRSTLQETQYF
CDR3nt: TGTGCCAGCAGCCCCCGGAGCACCTTACAAGAGACCCAGTACTTC

d_gene: TRBD1
abundance: few
j_gene: TRBJ2-4
v_gene: TRBV7-2
CDR3aa: CASSLTRTGSEQYF
CDR3nt: TGTGCCAGCAGCCTTACTCGGACAGGAAGTGAGCAGTACTTC

d_gene: .
abundance: .
j_gene: TRBJ2-5
v_gene: TRBV10-3
CDR3aa: CAISESPGARYNEQYF
CDR3nt: TGTGCCATCAGTGAGTCGCCGGGGGCCCGCTACAATGAGCAGTACTTC

d_gene: TRBD1
abundance: few
j_gene: TRBJ1-4
v_gene: TRBV7-2
CDR3aa: CASSGTGGAFGEKLFF
CDR3nt: TGTGCCAGCAGCGGTACAGGGGGCGCGTTTGGAGAAAAACTGTTTTTT

d_gene: .
abundance: .
j_gene: TRBJ2-1
v_gene: TRBV7-2
CDR3aa: CASSGMGTIEQFF
CDR3nt: TGTGCCAGCAGCGGAATGGGGACAATTGAGCAGTTCTTC

d_gene: .
abundance: .
j_gene: TRBJ2-1
v_gene: TRBV29-1
CDR3aa: CSPWGLPSSYNEQFF
CDR3nt: TGCAGCCCATGGGGACTCCCGAGCTCCTACAATGAGCAGTTCTTC

d_gene: .
abundance: once
j_gene: TRBJ2-1
v_gene: TRBV6-5
CDR3aa: CASTLSTGRDNEQFF
CDR3nt: TGTGCCAGCACCCTGTCGACAGGGAGGGACAATGAGCAGTTCTTC

d_gene: TRBD2
abundance: .
j_gene: TRBJ2-5
v_gene: TRBV4-2
CDR3aa: CASSQDETGLAGNEQYF
CDR3nt: TGTGCCAGCAGCCAAGATGAGACTGGACTAGCTGGCAATGAGCAGTACTTC

d_gene: .
abundance: .
j_gene: TRBJ1-2
v_gene: TRBV6-5
CDR3aa: CASSDGSHLYGYTF
CDR3nt: TGTGCCAGCAGTGACGGCAGCCACCTCTATGGCTACACCTTC

d_gene: TRBD2
abundance: .
j_gene: TRBJ2-1
v_gene: TRBV20-1
CDR3aa: CSAIGGGTNNEQFF
CDR3nt: TGCAGTGCCATTGGCGGGGGGACCAACAATGAGCAGTTCTTC

d_gene: TRBD2
abundance: many
j_gene: TRBJ2-1
v_gene: TRBV4-2
CDR3aa: CASSRTSGTYNEQFF
CDR3nt: TGTGCCAGCAGCCGGACTAGCGGGACCTACAATGAGCAGTTCTTC

d_gene: TRBD1
abundance: .
j_gene: TRBJ1-6
v_gene: TRBV10-3
CDR3aa: CAIRAGTGNSPLHF
CDR3nt: TGTGCCATCAGGGCCGGGACAGGTAATTCACCCCTCCACTTT

d_gene: .
abundance: .
j_gene: TRBJ1-2
v_gene: TRBV12-3/TRBV12-4
CDR3aa: CASIPGGGYGYTF
CDR3nt: TGTGCCAGCATCCCTGGTGGGGGTTATGGCTACACCTTC

d_gene: TRBD1
abundance: .
j_gene: TRBJ2-1
v_gene: TRBV20-1
CDR3aa: CSARDGAGGIHEQFF
CDR3nt: TGCAGTGCTAGAGACGGGGCAGGGGGTATCCATGAGCAGTTCTTC

d_gene: .
abundance: .
j_gene: TRBJ2-4
v_gene: TRBV5-4
CDR3aa: CASSLNIAGAKNIQYF
CDR3nt: TGTGCCAGCAGCTTGAATATAGCAGGAGCCAAAAACATTCAGTACTTC

d_gene: TRBD1
abundance: .
j_gene: TRBJ2-5
v_gene: TRBV7-9
CDR3aa: CASSSGESTGAAMKTQYF
CDR3nt: TGTGCCAGCAGCTCCGGAGAATCGACAGGGGCGGCGATGAAGACCCAGTACTTC

d_gene: TRBD2
abundance: few
j_gene: TRBJ2-3
v_gene: TRBV4-3
CDR3aa: CASSQESTGTSGITDTQYF
CDR3nt: TGCGCCAGCAGCCAAGAATCTACCGGGACTAGCGGAATCACAGATACGCAGTATTTT

d_gene: TRBD2
abundance: .
j_gene: TRBJ2-1
v_gene: TRBV7-2
CDR3aa: CASLFGGGYNEQFF
CDR3nt: TGTGCCAGCCTGTTCGGGGGGGGCTACAATGAGCAGTTCTTC

d_gene: TRBD2
abundance: few
j_gene: TRBJ2-1
v_gene: TRBV5-1
CDR3aa: CASSLGLAPLGQFF
CDR3nt: TGCGCCAGCAGCTTGGGACTAGCCCCCCTTGGGCAGTTCTTC

d_gene: TRBD2
abundance: .
j_gene: TRBJ2-7
v_gene: TRBV18
CDR3aa: CASSLISTSGSSYEQYF
CDR3nt: TGTGCCAGCTCCCTCATCTCCACTAGCGGGAGCTCCTACGAGCAGTACTTC

d_gene: .
abundance: .
j_gene: TRBJ1-6
v_gene: TRBV29-1
CDR3aa: CSARVGDTNSPLHF
CDR3nt: TGCAGCGCTCGGGTGGGGGACACCAATTCACCCCTCCACTTT

d_gene: TRBD1
abundance: .
j_gene: TRBJ1-2
v_gene: TRBV7-9
CDR3aa: CASSFQGALIYGYTF
CDR3nt: TGTGCCAGCAGCTTCCAGGGGGCGTTGATCTATGGCTACACCTTC

d_gene: .
abundance: .
j_gene: TRBJ2-5
v_gene: TRBV12-3/TRBV12-4
CDR3aa: CASSPWRLYNEQYF
CDR3nt: TGTGCCAGCAGTCCTTGGCGCCTATACAATGAGCAGTACTTC

d_gene: .
abundance: few
j_gene: TRBJ2-5
v_gene: TRBV5-5
CDR3aa: CASSPPGHEETQYF
CDR3nt: TGTGCCAGCAGCCCCCCGGGACACGAAGAGACCCAGTACTTC

d_gene: .
abundance: .
j_gene: TRBJ2-5
v_gene: TRBV11-2
CDR3aa: CASSTRLSDLQETQYF
CDR3nt: TGTGCCAGCAGCACCCGACTCAGCGACCTACAAGAGACCCAGTACTTC

d_gene: TRBD2
abundance: .
j_gene: TRBJ2-7
v_gene: TRBV20-1
CDR3aa: CSARACRTSVEQYF
CDR3nt: TGCAGTGCTAGGGCTTGTAGGACTAGCGTCGAGCAGTACTTC

d_gene: TRBD1
abundance: few
j_gene: TRBJ2-7
v_gene: TRBV5-1
CDR3aa: CASSLGHRGAAGYEQYF
CDR3nt: TGCGCCAGCAGCTTGGGGCACAGGGGCGCCGCCGGCTACGAGCAGTACTTC

d_gene: TRBD1
abundance: .
j_gene: TRBJ1-5
v_gene: TRBV2
CDR3aa: CASGGQNQPQHF
CDR3nt: TGTGCCAGTGGGGGACAGAATCAGCCCCAGCATTTT

d_gene: TRBD2
abundance: .
j_gene: TRBJ2-1
v_gene: TRBV20-1
CDR3aa: CSATAGGNEQFF
CDR3nt: TGCAGTGCTACGGCGGGGGGGAATGAGCAGTTCTTC

d_gene: .
abundance: .
j_gene: TRBJ2-5
v_gene: TRBV6-6
CDR3aa: CASSAMAGRETQYF
CDR3nt: TGTGCCAGCAGTGCCATGGCAGGGAGGGAGACCCAGTACTTC

d_gene: .
abundance: .
j_gene: TRBJ2-7
v_gene: TRBV28
CDR3aa: CASSFRGEYCEQYF
CDR3nt: TGTGCCAGCAGTTTTAGGGGCGAGTACTGCGAGCAGTACTTC

d_gene: .
abundance: .
j_gene: TRBJ1-6
v_gene: TRBV25-1
CDR3aa: CASSDPFTLHF
CDR3nt: TGTGCCAGCAGTGACCCCTTTACCCTCCACTTT

d_gene: .
abundance: .
j_gene: TRBJ1-6
v_gene: TRBV6-5
CDR3aa: CASSYSGQRYNSPLHF
CDR3nt: TGTGCCAGCAGTTACTCGGGGCAGCGATATAATTCACCCCTCCACTTT

d_gene: TRBD1
abundance: .
j_gene: TRBJ2-6
v_gene: TRBV6-2/TRBV6-3
CDR3aa: CASRPTGDSSGANVLTF
CDR3nt: TGTGCCAGCAGACCGACAGGGGATAGCTCTGGGGCCAACGTCCTGACTTTC

d_gene: .
abundance: .
j_gene: TRBJ2-1
v_gene: TRBV11-2
CDR3aa: CASSLSPEINYNEQFF
CDR3nt: TGTGCCAGCAGCTTATCCCCGGAAATTAACTACAATGAGCAGTTCTTC

d_gene: TRBD1
abundance: .
j_gene: TRBJ2-5
v_gene: TRBV20-1
CDR3aa: CSAISGTGRVETQYF
CDR3nt: TGCAGTGCTATCTCGGGGACAGGGAGGGTAGAGACCCAGTACTTC

d_gene: .
abundance: .
j_gene: TRBJ1-2
v_gene: TRBV20-1
CDR3aa: CSARNEWGLDYGYTF
CDR3nt: TGCAGTGCTAGAAACGAGTGGGGGTTGGATTATGGCTACACCTTC

d_gene: .
abundance: once
j_gene: TRBJ2-5
v_gene: TRBV15
CDR3aa: CATSSPREGGQAETQYF
CDR3nt: TGTGCCACCAGCTCCCCGAGGGAGGGAGGACAGGCGGAGACCCAGTACTTC

d_gene: TRBD2
abundance: .
j_gene: TRBJ2-7
v_gene: TRBV20-1
CDR3aa: CSASPRGYEQYF
CDR3nt: TGCAGTGCTAGCCCGCGGGGGTACGAGCAGTACTTC

d_gene: .
abundance: .
j_gene: TRBJ2-1
v_gene: TRBV21-1
CDR3aa: CASSPGTRLYNEQFF
CDR3nt: TGTGCCAGCAGCCCAGGGACTAGGCTATACAATGAGCAGTTCTTC

d_gene: TRBD2
abundance: .
j_gene: TRBJ2-1
v_gene: TRBV4-1
CDR3aa: CASSQAPTSGEQFF
CDR3nt: TGCGCCAGCAGCCAAGCCCCCACTAGCGGAGAGCAGTTCTTC